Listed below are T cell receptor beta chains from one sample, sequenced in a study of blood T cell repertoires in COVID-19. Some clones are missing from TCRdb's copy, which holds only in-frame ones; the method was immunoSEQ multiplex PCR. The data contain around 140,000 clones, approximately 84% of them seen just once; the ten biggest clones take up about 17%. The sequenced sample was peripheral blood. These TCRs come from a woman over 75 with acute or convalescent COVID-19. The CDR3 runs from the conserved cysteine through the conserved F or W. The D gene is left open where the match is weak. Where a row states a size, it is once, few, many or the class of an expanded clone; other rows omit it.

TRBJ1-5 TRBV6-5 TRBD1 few TGTGCCAGCACTTCTCTACAGGGGACCAATCAGCCCCAGCATTTT CASTSLQGTNQPQHF
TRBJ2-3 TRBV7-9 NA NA TGTGCCAGCAGCTTAGCGCCCCGGAGGGCAGATACGCAGTATTTT CASSLAPRRADTQYF
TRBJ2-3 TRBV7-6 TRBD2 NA TGTGCCAGCAGCTCCTGGACTAGCGGCACAGATACGCAGTATTTT CASSSWTSGTDTQYF
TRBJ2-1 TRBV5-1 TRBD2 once TGCGCCAGCAGCTTGGTGGTGGGAGGGCCCGGGAATGAGCAGTTCTTC CASSLVVGGPGNEQFF
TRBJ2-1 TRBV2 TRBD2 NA TGTGCCAGCGGGAGCGGGAGTCTATACAATGAGCAGTTCTTC CASGSGSLYNEQFF
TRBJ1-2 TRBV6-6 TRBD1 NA TGTGCCAGCAGTTCTCATCCGGGACAGGGGGCTTCTGGCTACACCTTC CASSSHPGQGASGYTF
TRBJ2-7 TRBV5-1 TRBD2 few TGCGCCAGCAGCTTACTAGCGGGAGGGCGCTACGAGCAGTACTTC CASSLLAGGRYEQYF
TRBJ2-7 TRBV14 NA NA TGTGCCAGCAGCCAACGTCTCGCGGGAACTCCCTACGAGCAGTACTTC CASSQRLAGTPYEQYF
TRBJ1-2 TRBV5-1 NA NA TGCGCCAGCAGCTCGGGAGGGGTTGGCCAGGGCCTTGGCACCCGCGGCTACACCTTC CASSSGGVGQGLGTRGYTF
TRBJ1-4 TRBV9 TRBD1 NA TGTGCCAGCAGCGCGGACAGGGGGCGCGGTGAAAAACTGTTTTTT CASSADRGRGEKLFF
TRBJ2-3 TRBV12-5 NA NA TGTGCTAGTGGTTCTAACCACCACACAGATACGCAGTATTTT CASGSNHHTDTQYF
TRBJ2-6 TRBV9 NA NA TGTGCCAGCAGCGTAGAGAGGACTGGGGCCAACGTCCTGACTTTC CASSVERTGANVLTF
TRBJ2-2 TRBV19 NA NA TGTGCCAGTAGTCCGGAGGGCACCGGGGAGCTGTTTTTT CASSPEGTGELFF
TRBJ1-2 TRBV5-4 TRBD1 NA TGTGCCAGCAGCCCAGGACAGGGGGTCGACTATGGCTACACCTTC CASSPGQGVDYGYTF
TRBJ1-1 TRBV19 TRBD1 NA TGTGCCAGTAGCCCGGACAGGGGAGGCACTGAAGCTTTCTTT CASSPDRGGTEAFF
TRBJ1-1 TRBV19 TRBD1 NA TGTGCCAGTAGTTGGGACAGGGACACTGAAGCTTTCTTT CASSWDRDTEAFF
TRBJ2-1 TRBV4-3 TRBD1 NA TGCGCCAGCAGCCAAGAAGCGCCGGACAGGGGGCATGAGCAGTTCTTC CASSQEAPDRGHEQFF
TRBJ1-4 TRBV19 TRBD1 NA TGTGCCAGTAGTATACAGGGGGCTCGTGAAAAACTGTTTTTT CASSIQGAREKLFF
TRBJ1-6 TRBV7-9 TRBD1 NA TGTGCCAGCAGCGGACAGGCGGCGAGCTCCTATAATTCACCCCTCCACTTT CASSGQAASSYNSPLHF
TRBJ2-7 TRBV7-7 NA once TGTGCTAGCAGCTTGGGGCCCGGGACTGTCTACGAGCAGTACTTC CASSLGPGTVYEQYF
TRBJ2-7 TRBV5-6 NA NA TGTGCCAGCAGCTTCCAGGTGGACGAGCAGTACTTC CASSFQVDEQYF
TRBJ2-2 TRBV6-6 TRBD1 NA TGTGCCAGCAGTTCCTCGGACAGGGCGTTCACCGGGGAGCTGTTTTTT CASSSSDRAFTGELFF
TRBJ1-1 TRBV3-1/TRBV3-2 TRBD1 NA TGTGCCAGCAACCAAGCCGGGACAGGGGGTTATGCTTTCTTT CASNQAGTGGYAFF
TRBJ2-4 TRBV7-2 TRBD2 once TGTGCCAGCAGCTTACATAGCGGGAGTGACATTCAGTACTTC CASSLHSGSDIQYF
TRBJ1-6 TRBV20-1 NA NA TGCAGTGCTAGTGGCCTCCGGGATAATTCACCCCTCCACTTT CSASGLRDNSPLHF
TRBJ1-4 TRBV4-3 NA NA TGCGCCAGCAGCCAAGACCGGCAGCGACGAACAACTAATGAAAAACTGTTTTTT CASSQDRQRRTTNEKLFF
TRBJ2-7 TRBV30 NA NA TGTGCCTGGCGCCGTACAGTGTCCTACGAGCAGTACTTC CAWRRTVSYEQYF
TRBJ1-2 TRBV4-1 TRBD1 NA TGCGCCAGCAGCCCCCATGGGGACAGGGGAAACTATGGCTACACCTTC CASSPHGDRGNYGYTF
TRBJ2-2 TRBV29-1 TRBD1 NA TGCAGCGTTGGGGCGACAGGGATCGACACCGGGGAGCTGTTTTTT CSVGATGIDTGELFF
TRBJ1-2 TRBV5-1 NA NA TGCGCCAGCAGCTTGGTGGCGGGTTATGGCTACACCTTC CASSLVAGYGYTF
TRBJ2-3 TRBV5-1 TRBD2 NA TGCGCCAGCAGCACGTGGACTAGCGGGGGCACAGATACGCAGTATTTT CASSTWTSGGTDTQYF
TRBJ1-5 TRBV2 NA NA TGTGCCAGCAGGCGGGAGAATAGCAATCAGCCCCAGCATTTT CASRRENSNQPQHF
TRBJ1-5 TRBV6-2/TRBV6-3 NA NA TGTGCCAGCAGTCCGACCGCAGGAAATCAGCCCCAGCATTTT CASSPTAGNQPQHF
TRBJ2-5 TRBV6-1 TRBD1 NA TGTGCCAGCAGTGAAGACAGGGGACCATGGACCCAGTACTTC CASSEDRGPWTQYF
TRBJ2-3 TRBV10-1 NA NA TGCGCCACCGGGGAGTGGGGCACAGATACGCAGTATTTT CATGEWGTDTQYF
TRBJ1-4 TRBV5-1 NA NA TGCGCCAGCAGCCCGGCACAGGGCATCGCAACTAATGAAAAACTGTTTTTT CASSPAQGIATNEKLFF
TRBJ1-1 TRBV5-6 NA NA TGTGCCAGCAGCTTAGGGACACTGAACACTGAAGCTTTCTTT CASSLGTLNTEAFF
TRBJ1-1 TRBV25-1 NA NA TGTGCCAGCAGTGGGGGGGGAGATGAAGCTTTCTTT CASSGGGDEAFF
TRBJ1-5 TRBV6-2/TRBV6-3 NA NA TGTGCCAGCAGTTACTCGATGGCGGGATTCACTCGCAATCAGCCCCAGCATTTT CASSYSMAGFTRNQPQHF
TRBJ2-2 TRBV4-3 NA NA TGCGCCAGCAGCCCAGTCCTCGGGGGGCGACCAACCGGGGAGCTGTTTTTT CASSPVLGGRPTGELFF
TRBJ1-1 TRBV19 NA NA TGTGCCAGTAGTATTTACAGAAACACTGAAGCTTTCTTT CASSIYRNTEAFF
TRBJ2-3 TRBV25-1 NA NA TGTGCCGTTAGGGCCGGCGGGGATACGCAGTATTTT CAVRAGGDTQYF
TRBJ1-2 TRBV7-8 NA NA TGTGCCAGCAGCTTAGTTGGCACCAACTATGGCTACACCTTC CASSLVGTNYGYTF
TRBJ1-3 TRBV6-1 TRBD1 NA TGTGCCAGCAGTGAAGGGACAGGGGGCGCATCCGGAAACACCATATATTTT CASSEGTGGASGNTIYF
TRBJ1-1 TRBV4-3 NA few TGCGCCAGCAGCACTAATCGGGGCACTGAAGCTTTCTTT CASSTNRGTEAFF
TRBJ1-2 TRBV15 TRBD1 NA TGTGCCACCAGCAGGGGTTCATACAGGGGGGGAAACTATGGCTACACCTTC CATSRGSYRGGNYGYTF
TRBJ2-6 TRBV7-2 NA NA TGTGCCAGCCGGGACTCTGGGGCCAACGTCCTGACTTTC CASRDSGANVLTF
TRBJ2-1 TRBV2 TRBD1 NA TGTGCCAGCACCTACCTCCGGGACAGAAATGAGCAGTTCTTC CASTYLRDRNEQFF
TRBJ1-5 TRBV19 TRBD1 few TGTGCCAGTAGTACCGACAGGGTACACCAGCCCCAGCATTTT CASSTDRVHQPQHF
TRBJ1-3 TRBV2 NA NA TGTGCCAGCAGTGAGATGCGGCAGGGAAACACCATATATTTT CASSEMRQGNTIYF
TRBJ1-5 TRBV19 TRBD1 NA TGTGCCAGTAGTTACGACAGGGATAGCAATCAGCCCCAGCATTTT CASSYDRDSNQPQHF
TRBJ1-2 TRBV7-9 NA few TGTGCCAGCAGCTACGCGACAGGAAGGGGTGGCTACACCTTC CASSYATGRGGYTF
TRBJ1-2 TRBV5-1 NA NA TGCGCCAGCAGCTTCCTGGCAGGGGAAGGCTACACCTTC CASSFLAGEGYTF
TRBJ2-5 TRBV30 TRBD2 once TGTGCCTGGAGTGGGGGTAGCGGGGCACAAGAGACCCAGTACTTC CAWSGGSGAQETQYF